This T cell receptor (beta chain) was recorded in a study of identical twins. Per the germline V gene, CDR1 is DFQATT and CDR2 is SNEGSKA (reference sequence). The CDR3 spans 17 residues. The V gene end was trimmed by 4 bases and the J gene end by 7 bases; junction bases not matched to a gene: 16. TCRdb re-called the 5' RACE reads with MiXCR, one entry per CDR3 protein. The table lists under 800,000 distinct CDR3 sequences, 20% to 25% of them singletons. In addition, the sample was reused for a study of T cells expressing NK-cell markers. As that study records: Alpha-beta TCR T cells were the sole sorting target in several experiments, owing to an anti-gamma-delta TCR antibody. Researchers report these clonotypes also headed the CD3+CD56-NKG2C+ fraction in four donors.

The sample was PBMCs. The origin of this receptor is a woman aged 18-35 years in good health. V and J are TRBV20-1 and TRBJ2-1; TRBD2 matches at 10 bases. This CDR3 is CSANSRSGGAWGNEQFF. CDR3 DNA sequence: TGCAGTGCTAATTCCCGAAGCGGGGGGGCCTGGGGGAATGAGCAGTTCTTC.